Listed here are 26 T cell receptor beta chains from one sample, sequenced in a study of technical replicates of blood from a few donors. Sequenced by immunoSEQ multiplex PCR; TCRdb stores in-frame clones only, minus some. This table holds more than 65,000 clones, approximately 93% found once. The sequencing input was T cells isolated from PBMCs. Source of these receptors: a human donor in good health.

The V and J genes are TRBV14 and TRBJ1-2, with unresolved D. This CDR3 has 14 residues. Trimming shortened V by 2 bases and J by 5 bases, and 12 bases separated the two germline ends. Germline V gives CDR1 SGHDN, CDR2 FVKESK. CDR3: CASSQIVESYGYTF. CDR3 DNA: TGTGCCAGCAGCCAAATAGTCGAGAGTTATGGCTACACCTTC.

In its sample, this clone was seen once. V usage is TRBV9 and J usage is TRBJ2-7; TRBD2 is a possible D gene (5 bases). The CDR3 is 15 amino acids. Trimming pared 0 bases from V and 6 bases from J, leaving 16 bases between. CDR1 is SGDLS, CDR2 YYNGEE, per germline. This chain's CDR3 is CASSVDSQGRGEQYF. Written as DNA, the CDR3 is TGTGCCAGCAGCGTAGACTCCCAAGGGAGAGGCGAGCAGTACTTC.

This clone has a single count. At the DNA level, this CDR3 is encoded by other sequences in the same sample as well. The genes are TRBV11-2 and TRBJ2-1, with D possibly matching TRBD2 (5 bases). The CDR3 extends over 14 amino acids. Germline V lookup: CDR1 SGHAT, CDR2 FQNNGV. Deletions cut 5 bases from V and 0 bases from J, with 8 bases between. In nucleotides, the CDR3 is TGTGCCAGCAGCCCCACTAGCTCCTACAATGAGCAGTTCTTC. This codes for CASSPTSSYNEQFF.

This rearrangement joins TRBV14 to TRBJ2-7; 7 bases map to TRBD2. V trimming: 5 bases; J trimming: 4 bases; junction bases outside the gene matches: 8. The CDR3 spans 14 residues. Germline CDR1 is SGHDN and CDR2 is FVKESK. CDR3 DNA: TGTGCCAGCAGCTTTGGGACTATTCTATACGAGCAGTACTTC. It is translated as CASSFGTILYEQYF.

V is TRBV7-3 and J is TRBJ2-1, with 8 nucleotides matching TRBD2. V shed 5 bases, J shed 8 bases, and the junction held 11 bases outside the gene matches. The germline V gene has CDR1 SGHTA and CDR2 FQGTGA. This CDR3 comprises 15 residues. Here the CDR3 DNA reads TGTGCCAGCAGCCAATCCGGGACTAGAAGCGATGAGCAGTTCTTC. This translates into CASSQSGTRSDEQFF.

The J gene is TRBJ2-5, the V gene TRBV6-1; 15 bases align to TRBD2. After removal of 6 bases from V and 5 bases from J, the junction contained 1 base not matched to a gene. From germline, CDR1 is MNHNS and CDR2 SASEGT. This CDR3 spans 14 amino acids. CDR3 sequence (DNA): TGTGCCAGCAGGGGGACTAGCGGGAGGGAGACCCAGTACTTC. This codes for CASRGTSGRETQYF.

CDR3 amino acids: CASSSARNTEAFF. CDR3 DNA: TGTGCCAGCAGCTCAGCTAGGAACACTGAAGCTTTCTTT. The rearrangement links TRBV9 to TRBJ1-1; D not certain. Germline V gives CDR1 SGDLS, CDR2 YYNGEE. CDR3 length: 13 residues. V lost 4 bases and J 1 base, leaving 8 bases between the germline ends.

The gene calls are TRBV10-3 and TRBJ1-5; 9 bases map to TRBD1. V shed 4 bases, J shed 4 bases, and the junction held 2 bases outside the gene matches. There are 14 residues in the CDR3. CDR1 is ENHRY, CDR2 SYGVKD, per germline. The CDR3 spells CAISGGTGNQPQHF. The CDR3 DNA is TGTGCCATCAGTGGGGGGACAGGGAATCAGCCCCAGCATTTT.

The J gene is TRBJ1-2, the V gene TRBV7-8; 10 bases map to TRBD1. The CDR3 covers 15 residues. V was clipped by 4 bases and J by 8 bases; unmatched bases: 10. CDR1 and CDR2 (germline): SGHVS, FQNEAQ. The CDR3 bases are TGTGCCAGCAGCTATCCGGGACAGGGGATTTACGGCTACACCTTC. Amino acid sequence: CASSYPGQGIYGYTF.

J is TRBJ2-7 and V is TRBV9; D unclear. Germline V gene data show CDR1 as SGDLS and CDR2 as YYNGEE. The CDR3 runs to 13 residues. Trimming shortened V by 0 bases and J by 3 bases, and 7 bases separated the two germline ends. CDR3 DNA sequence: TGTGCCAGCAGCGTAGTGTCCGGCTACGAGCAGTACTTC. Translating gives CASSVVSGYEQYF.

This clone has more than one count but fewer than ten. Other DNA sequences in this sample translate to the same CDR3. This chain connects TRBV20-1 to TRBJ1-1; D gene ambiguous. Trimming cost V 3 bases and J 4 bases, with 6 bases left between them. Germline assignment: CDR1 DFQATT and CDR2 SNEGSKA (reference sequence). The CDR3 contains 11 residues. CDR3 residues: CSASRGTEAFF. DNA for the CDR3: TGCAGTGCTAGTCGGGGCACTGAAGCTTTCTTT.

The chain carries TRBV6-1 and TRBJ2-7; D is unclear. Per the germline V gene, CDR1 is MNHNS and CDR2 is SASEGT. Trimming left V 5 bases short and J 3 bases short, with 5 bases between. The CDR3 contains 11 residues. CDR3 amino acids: CASSYLYEQYF. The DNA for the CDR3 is TGTGCCAGCAGTTATCTCTACGAGCAGTACTTC.

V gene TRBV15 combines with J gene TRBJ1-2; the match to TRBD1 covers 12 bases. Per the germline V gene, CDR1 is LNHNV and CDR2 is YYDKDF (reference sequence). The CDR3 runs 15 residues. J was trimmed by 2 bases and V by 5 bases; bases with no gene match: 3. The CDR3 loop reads CATSSGTGGNYGYTF. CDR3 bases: TGTGCCACCAGCTCCGGGACAGGGGGCAACTATGGCTACACCTTC.

Here the CDR3 reads CASSPGTSGKGTQYF. CDR3 coding DNA: TGTGCCAGCAGTCCCGGGACTAGCGGGAAGGGGACCCAGTACTTC. The chain has TRBV27 and TRBJ2-5; 13 bases align to TRBD2. This CDR3 has 15 amino acids. With V trimmed by 5 bases and J by 7 bases, 7 bases remained unmatched. Germline V lookup: CDR1 MNHEY, CDR2 SMNVEV (reference sequence).

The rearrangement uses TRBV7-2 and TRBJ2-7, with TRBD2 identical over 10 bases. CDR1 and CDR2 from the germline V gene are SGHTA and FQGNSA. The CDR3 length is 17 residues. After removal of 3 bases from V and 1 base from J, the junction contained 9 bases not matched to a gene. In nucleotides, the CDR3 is TGTGCCAGCAGCTTCCTTCTAGCGGGAGTCTATTCCTACGAGCAGTACTTC. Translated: CASSFLLAGVYSYEQYF.

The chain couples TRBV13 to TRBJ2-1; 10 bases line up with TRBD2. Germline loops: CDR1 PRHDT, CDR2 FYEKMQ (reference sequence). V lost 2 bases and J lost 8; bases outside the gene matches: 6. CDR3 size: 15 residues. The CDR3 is CASSLRLAGVDEQFF. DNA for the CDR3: TGTGCCAGCAGCTTACGTCTAGCGGGAGTCGATGAGCAGTTCTTC.

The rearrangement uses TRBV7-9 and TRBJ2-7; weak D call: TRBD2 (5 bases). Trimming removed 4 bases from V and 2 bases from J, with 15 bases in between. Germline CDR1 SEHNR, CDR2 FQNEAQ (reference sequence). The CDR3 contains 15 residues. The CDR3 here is CASSSLGSPTYEQYF. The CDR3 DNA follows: TGTGCCAGCAGCTCCTTAGGGAGCCCTACCTACGAGCAGTACTTC.

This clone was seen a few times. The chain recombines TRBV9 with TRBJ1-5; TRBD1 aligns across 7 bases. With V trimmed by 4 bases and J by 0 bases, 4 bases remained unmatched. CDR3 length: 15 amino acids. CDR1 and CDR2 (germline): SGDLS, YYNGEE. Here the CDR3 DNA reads TGTGCCAGCAGCCCCGGGACAGCTAGCAATCAGCCCCAGCATTTT. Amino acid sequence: CASSPGTASNQPQHF.

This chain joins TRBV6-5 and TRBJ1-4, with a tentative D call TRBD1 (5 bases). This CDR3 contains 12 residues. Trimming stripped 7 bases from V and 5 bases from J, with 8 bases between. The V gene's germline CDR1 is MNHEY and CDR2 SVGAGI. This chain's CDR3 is CASTDKNEKLFF. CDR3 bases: TGTGCCAGCACGGACAAAAATGAAAAACTGTTTTTT.

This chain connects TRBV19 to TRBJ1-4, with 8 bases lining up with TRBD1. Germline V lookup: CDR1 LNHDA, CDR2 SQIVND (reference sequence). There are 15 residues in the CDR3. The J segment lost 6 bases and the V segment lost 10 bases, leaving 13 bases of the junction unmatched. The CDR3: CATTLLSGGDEKLFF. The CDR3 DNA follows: TGTGCCACTACCCTTCTTTCAGGGGGCGATGAAAAACTGTTTTTT.

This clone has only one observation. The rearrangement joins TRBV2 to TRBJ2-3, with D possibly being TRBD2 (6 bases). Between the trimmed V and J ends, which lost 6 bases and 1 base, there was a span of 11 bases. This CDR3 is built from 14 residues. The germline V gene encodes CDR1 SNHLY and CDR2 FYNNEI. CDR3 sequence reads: CASSMGEGTDTQYF. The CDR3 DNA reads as TGTGCCAGCAGCATGGGGGAGGGCACAGATACGCAGTATTTT.

The CDR3 sequence is CAIRSGTSGSNEQFF. The CDR3 DNA is TGTGCCATCAGGTCCGGGACTAGCGGGAGTAATGAGCAGTTCTTC. The J gene is TRBJ2-1, the V gene TRBV10-3, with 14 bases fitting TRBD2. The germline gives CDR1 ENHRY, CDR2 SYGVKD. J was trimmed by 7 bases and V by 6 bases; bases with no gene match: 5. The length of the CDR3 is 15 residues.

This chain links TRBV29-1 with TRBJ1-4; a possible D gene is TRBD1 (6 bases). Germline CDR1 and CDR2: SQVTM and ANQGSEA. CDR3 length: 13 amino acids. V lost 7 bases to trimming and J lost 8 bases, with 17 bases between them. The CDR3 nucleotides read TGCAGCGCCCGCGGATTCCAGGGGGAAAAACTGTTTTTT. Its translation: CSARGFQGEKLFF.

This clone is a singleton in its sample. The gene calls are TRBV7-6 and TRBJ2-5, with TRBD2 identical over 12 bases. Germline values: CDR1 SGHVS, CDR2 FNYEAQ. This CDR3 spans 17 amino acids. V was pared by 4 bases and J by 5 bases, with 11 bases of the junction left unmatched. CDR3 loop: CASSWRLAGAFEETQYF. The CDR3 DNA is TGTGCCAGCAGCTGGCGACTAGCGGGAGCTTTCGAGGAGACCCAGTACTTC.

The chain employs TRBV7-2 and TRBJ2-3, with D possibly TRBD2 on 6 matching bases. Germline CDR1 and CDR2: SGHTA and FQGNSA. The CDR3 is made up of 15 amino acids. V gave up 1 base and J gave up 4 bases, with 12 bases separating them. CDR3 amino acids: CASSLVAAGPDTQYF. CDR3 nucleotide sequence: TGTGCCAGCAGCTTAGTAGCGGCGGGGCCAGATACGCAGTATTTT.

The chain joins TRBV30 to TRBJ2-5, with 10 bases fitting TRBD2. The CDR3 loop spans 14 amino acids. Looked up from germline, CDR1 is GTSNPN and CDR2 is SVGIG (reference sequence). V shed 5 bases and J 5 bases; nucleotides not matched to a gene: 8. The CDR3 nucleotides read TGTGCCTGGGGGGGACTAGCGAGATCGGAGACCCAGTACTTC. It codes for CAWGGLARSETQYF.